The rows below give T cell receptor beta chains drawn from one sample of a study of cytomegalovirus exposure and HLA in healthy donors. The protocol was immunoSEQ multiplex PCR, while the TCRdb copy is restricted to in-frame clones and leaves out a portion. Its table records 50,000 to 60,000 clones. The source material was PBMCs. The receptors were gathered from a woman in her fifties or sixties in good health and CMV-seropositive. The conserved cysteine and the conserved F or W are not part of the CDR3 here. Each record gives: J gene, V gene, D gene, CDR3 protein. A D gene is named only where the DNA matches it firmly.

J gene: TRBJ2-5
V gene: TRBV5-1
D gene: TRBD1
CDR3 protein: ASSQTGEETQY

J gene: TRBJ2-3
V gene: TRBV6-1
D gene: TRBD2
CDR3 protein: ASREAGGPSTDTQY

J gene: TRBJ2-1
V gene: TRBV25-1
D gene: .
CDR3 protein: ATQSAGLSYNEQF

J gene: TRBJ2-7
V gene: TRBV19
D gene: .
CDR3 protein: ASSMALRGYEQY

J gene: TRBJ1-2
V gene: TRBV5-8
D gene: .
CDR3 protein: ASSPNPISREANYGYT

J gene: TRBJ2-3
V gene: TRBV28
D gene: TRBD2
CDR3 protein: ASTEGGLAAYSTDTQY

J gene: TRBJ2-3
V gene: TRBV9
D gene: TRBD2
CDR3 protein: ASSWTSGTDTQY

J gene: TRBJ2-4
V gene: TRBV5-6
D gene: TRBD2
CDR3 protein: ASSHPTSGRTNIQY

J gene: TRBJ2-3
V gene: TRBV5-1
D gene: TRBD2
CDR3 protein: ASSSLAGAATDTQY

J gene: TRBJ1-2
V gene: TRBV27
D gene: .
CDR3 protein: ASRSGGLDYGYT

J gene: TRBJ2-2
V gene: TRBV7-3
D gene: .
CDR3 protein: ASSAGAGELF

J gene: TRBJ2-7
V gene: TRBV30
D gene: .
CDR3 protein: AWGRYEQY

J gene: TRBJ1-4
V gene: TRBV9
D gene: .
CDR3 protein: ASSVGGAGEKLF

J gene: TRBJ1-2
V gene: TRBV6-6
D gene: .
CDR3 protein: ASSSTSQAYGYT

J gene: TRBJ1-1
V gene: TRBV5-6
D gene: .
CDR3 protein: ASSSSARGYGNTEAF

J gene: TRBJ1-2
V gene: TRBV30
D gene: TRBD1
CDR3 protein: AWSDGTAIYGYT

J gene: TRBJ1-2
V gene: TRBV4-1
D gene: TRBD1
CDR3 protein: ASTGQGRYGYT

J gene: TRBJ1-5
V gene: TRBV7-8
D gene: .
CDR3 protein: ASSTNRVNNQPQH

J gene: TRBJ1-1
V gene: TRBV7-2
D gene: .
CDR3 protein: ASSTTGLNTEAF

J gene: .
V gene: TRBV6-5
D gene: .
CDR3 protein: ASSYSMSPYEQY

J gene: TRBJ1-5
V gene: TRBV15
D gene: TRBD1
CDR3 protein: ATSTRDRGLHFPNQPQH

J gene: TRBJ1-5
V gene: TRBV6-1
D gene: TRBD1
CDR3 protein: ASRLGQGAYQPQH

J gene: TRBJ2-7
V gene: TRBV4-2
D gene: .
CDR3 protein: ASSQDFYNLYEQY

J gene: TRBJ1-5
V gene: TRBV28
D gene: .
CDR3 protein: ASSGGRLIQPQH

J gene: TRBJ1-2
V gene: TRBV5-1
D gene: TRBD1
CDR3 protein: ASSLAGQVEYGYT

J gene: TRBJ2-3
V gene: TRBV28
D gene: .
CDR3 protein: ASSLDSITQY

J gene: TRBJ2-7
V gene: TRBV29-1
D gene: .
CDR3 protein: SVGWNGDKQY

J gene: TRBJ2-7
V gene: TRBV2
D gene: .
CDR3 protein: ASSEGRVSYEQY